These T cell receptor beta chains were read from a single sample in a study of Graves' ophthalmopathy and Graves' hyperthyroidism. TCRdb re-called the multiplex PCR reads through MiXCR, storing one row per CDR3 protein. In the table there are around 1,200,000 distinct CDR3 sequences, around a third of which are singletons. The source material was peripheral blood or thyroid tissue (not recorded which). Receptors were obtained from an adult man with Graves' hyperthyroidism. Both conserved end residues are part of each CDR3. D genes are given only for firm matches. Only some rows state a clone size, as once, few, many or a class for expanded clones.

CDR3nt: TGCGCCAGCAGCCCGGAGACTGGGGAGGCTTTCTTT
CDR3aa: CASSPETGEAFF
abundance: .
d_gene: .
v_gene: TRBV5-1
j_gene: TRBJ1-1

CDR3nt: TGTGCCATCAGTGACCCTGGACTAGCTGCCTCCTACGAGCAGTACTTC
CDR3aa: CAISDPGLAASYEQYF
abundance: many
d_gene: TRBD2
v_gene: TRBV10-3
j_gene: TRBJ2-7

CDR3nt: TGTGCCAGTAGCCGCAGGGGGCTAGGCAATCAGCCCCAGCATTTT
CDR3aa: CASSRRGLGNQPQHF
abundance: .
d_gene: TRBD1
v_gene: TRBV19
j_gene: TRBJ1-5

CDR3nt: TGTGCCAGCAGCTTATCACCTAGCGGGAGCCGAGGGAGGGTGCTCCAAGAGACCCAGTACTTC
CDR3aa: CASSLSPSGSRGRVLQETQYF
abundance: .
d_gene: TRBD2
v_gene: TRBV7-6
j_gene: TRBJ2-5

CDR3nt: TGCAGCGTTAAAGCGAGAAATTTT
CDR3aa: CSVKARNF
abundance: .
d_gene: .
v_gene: TRBV29-1
j_gene: TRBJ1-3

CDR3nt: TGTGCCAGCAGTGCTAGAGACGCCCAGAGGGTGGCTCAGCCCCAGCATTTT
CDR3aa: CASSARDAQRVAQPQHF
abundance: .
d_gene: .
v_gene: TRBV2
j_gene: TRBJ1-5

CDR3nt: TGTGCCAGCAGTCCCCAACCCGGGTTAGAGACCCAGTACTTC
CDR3aa: CASSPQPGLETQYF
abundance: .
d_gene: .
v_gene: TRBV12-3/TRBV12-4
j_gene: TRBJ2-5

CDR3nt: TGCAGTGTCATACAGGGTGACACCGGGGAGCTGTTTTTT
CDR3aa: CSVIQGDTGELFF
abundance: .
d_gene: .
v_gene: TRBV20-1
j_gene: TRBJ2-2

CDR3nt: TGTGCCAGCAGCCAAGGAAACTACCCAAACTATGGCTACACCTTC
CDR3aa: CASSQGNYPNYGYTF
abundance: few
d_gene: .
v_gene: TRBV3-1
j_gene: TRBJ1-2

CDR3nt: TGTGCCAGCAGTTACGGGGACAGAGATAATTCACCCCTCCACTTT
CDR3aa: CASSYGDRDNSPLHF
abundance: many
d_gene: TRBD1
v_gene: TRBV6-5
j_gene: TRBJ1-6

CDR3nt: TGCAGTGCTAGTGGTCAACAAGAGACCCAGTACTTC
CDR3aa: CSASGQQETQYF
abundance: many
d_gene: .
v_gene: TRBV20-1
j_gene: TRBJ2-5

CDR3nt: TGCGCCAGCAGCTTCGGGACTGGAAACACCATATATTTT
CDR3aa: CASSFGTGNTIYF
abundance: .
d_gene: .
v_gene: TRBV5-1
j_gene: TRBJ1-3

CDR3nt: TGTGCCACCAGCGCAAGGACAGGGCTAGCCCAAGAGACCCAGTACTTC
CDR3aa: CATSARTGLAQETQYF
abundance: .
d_gene: TRBD1
v_gene: TRBV15
j_gene: TRBJ2-5

CDR3nt: TGTGCCAGCAGTGAAGCGCCGGGCAGGGTGGAGACCCAGTACTTC
CDR3aa: CASSEAPGRVETQYF
abundance: .
d_gene: .
v_gene: TRBV10-3
j_gene: TRBJ2-5

CDR3nt: TGTGCCAGCAGTGCCTCGACAGGGGGCGGGACCCAGTACTTC
CDR3aa: CASSASTGGGTQYF
abundance: .
d_gene: TRBD1
v_gene: TRBV2
j_gene: TRBJ2-5

CDR3nt: TGTGCCAGCAGTTTGGGGGCGGGTCATCAGCCCCAGCATTTT
CDR3aa: CASSLGAGHQPQHF
abundance: once
d_gene: .
v_gene: TRBV28
j_gene: TRBJ1-5

CDR3nt: TGTGCCAGCAGCCTGGGACGAGATTTCACAGATACGCAGTATTTT
CDR3aa: CASSLGRDFTDTQYF
abundance: few
d_gene: .
v_gene: TRBV7-3
j_gene: TRBJ2-3

CDR3nt: TGTGCCAGCAGCCAAGCCGATCCTCCGTATGAGCAGTACTTC
CDR3aa: CASSQADPPYEQYF
abundance: few
d_gene: .
v_gene: TRBV4-2
j_gene: TRBJ2-7

CDR3nt: TGTGCCAGCAGCACCCGACAAGGTAGCGGGAGGGCCAGGGCCGGGGAGCTGTTTTTT
CDR3aa: CASSTRQGSGRARAGELFF
abundance: few
d_gene: TRBD2
v_gene: TRBV9
j_gene: TRBJ2-2

CDR3nt: TGTGCCAGCAGCCCAGGGACTAGGGAGGGCAATGAGCAGTTCTTC
CDR3aa: CASSPGTREGNEQFF
abundance: .
d_gene: TRBD2
v_gene: TRBV7-9
j_gene: TRBJ2-1

CDR3nt: TGTGCCAGCAGTTACTCGATAGCCCCAGAGACCCAGTACTTC
CDR3aa: CASSYSIAPETQYF
abundance: many
d_gene: .
v_gene: TRBV6-2/TRBV6-3
j_gene: TRBJ2-5

CDR3nt: TGTGCCAGCAGCTTATGGTGGAACACTGAAGCTTTCTTT
CDR3aa: CASSLWWNTEAFF
abundance: many
d_gene: .
v_gene: TRBV7-3
j_gene: TRBJ1-1

CDR3nt: TGTGCCAGCGCTCCCCGGATAGGGATGAACACTGAAGCTTTCTTT
CDR3aa: CASAPRIGMNTEAFF
abundance: few
d_gene: .
v_gene: TRBV12-3/TRBV12-4
j_gene: TRBJ1-1

CDR3nt: TGTGCCAGCAGCCAGGGACAGGGGCCTGGGGAGCTGTTTTTT
CDR3aa: CASSQGQGPGELFF
abundance: few
d_gene: TRBD1
v_gene: TRBV7-8
j_gene: TRBJ2-2

CDR3nt: TGTGCCAGCAGCCAAGAATTCTCCGTAACCTACGAGCAGTACTTC
CDR3aa: CASSQEFSVTYEQYF
abundance: .
d_gene: .
v_gene: TRBV7-9
j_gene: TRBJ2-7

CDR3nt: TGTGCCAGCAGGTCTACCGGGACAGGGGGTAGGAACACTGAAGCTTTCTTT
CDR3aa: CASRSTGTGGRNTEAFF
abundance: .
d_gene: TRBD1
v_gene: TRBV7-2
j_gene: TRBJ1-1

CDR3nt: TGTGCCAGCAGTCCCAGGGGGCTCGGGCAGCCCCAGTACTTC
CDR3aa: CASSPRGLGQPQYF
abundance: .
d_gene: TRBD1
v_gene: TRBV25-1
j_gene: TRBJ2-5

CDR3nt: TGTGCCAGCCAGTTTATCCCTTCTAACTATGGCTACACCTTC
CDR3aa: CASQFIPSNYGYTF
abundance: few
d_gene: .
v_gene: TRBV10-3
j_gene: TRBJ1-2

CDR3nt: TGTGCCAGCAGCCCCTCCCAGAATTCACCCCTCCACTTT
CDR3aa: CASSPSQNSPLHF
abundance: many
d_gene: .
v_gene: TRBV7-9
j_gene: TRBJ1-6

CDR3nt: TGCAGTGCCGATCACACGGGACAGGGGGTCCGTGGCTACACCTTC
CDR3aa: CSADHTGQGVRGYTF
abundance: .
d_gene: TRBD1
v_gene: TRBV20-1
j_gene: TRBJ1-2

CDR3nt: TGTGCCAGCAGTTTATCGCGTCTAGACTATGGCTACACCTTC
CDR3aa: CASSLSRLDYGYTF
abundance: .
d_gene: .
v_gene: TRBV25-1
j_gene: TRBJ1-2

CDR3nt: TGTGCTAGACCAGACGCAAGGGAGTCCGGGGAGCTGTTTTTT
CDR3aa: CARPDARESGELFF
abundance: .
d_gene: .
v_gene: TRBV14
j_gene: TRBJ2-2

CDR3nt: TGCGCCAGCAGCTTGGCTACAGGTGGGAGGAACACTGAAGCTTTCTTT
CDR3aa: CASSLATGGRNTEAFF
abundance: many
d_gene: .
v_gene: TRBV5-1
j_gene: TRBJ1-1

CDR3nt: TGTGCCAGCAGTGAAATGGGCGCGGTAGATCAGCCCCAGCATTTT
CDR3aa: CASSEMGAVDQPQHF
abundance: .
d_gene: .
v_gene: TRBV2
j_gene: TRBJ1-5

CDR3nt: TGTGCCACTAAGCGGGACTACGAGCAGTACTTC
CDR3aa: CATKRDYEQYF
abundance: many
d_gene: TRBD2
v_gene: TRBV6-6
j_gene: TRBJ2-7

CDR3nt: TGTGCCAGCAGTCATCAGGGGGGGGGATTAGAGACCCAGTACTTC
CDR3aa: CASSHQGGGLETQYF
abundance: .
d_gene: .
v_gene: TRBV7-2
j_gene: TRBJ2-5

CDR3nt: TGTGCCAGTAGTATAGAGTCCGTCGGTGAAGCTTTCTTT
CDR3aa: CASSIESVGEAFF
abundance: .
d_gene: .
v_gene: TRBV19
j_gene: TRBJ1-1

CDR3nt: TGTGCCAGCAGCATGACAGGGTTGAAGGGCTACACCTTC
CDR3aa: CASSMTGLKGYTF
abundance: .
d_gene: TRBD1
v_gene: TRBV7-9
j_gene: TRBJ1-2

CDR3nt: TGCAGTGCTACGGGAGGACTAGAGGTTGGCGAGCAGTACTTC
CDR3aa: CSATGGLEVGEQYF
abundance: few
d_gene: TRBD2
v_gene: TRBV20-1
j_gene: TRBJ2-7

CDR3nt: TGTGCCAGCATGGGGGGACTAGGACAACGTCGAGGAGAACCACCCTACGAGCAGTACTTC
CDR3aa: CASMGGLGQRRGEPPYEQYF
abundance: .
d_gene: TRBD2
v_gene: TRBV7-8
j_gene: TRBJ2-7